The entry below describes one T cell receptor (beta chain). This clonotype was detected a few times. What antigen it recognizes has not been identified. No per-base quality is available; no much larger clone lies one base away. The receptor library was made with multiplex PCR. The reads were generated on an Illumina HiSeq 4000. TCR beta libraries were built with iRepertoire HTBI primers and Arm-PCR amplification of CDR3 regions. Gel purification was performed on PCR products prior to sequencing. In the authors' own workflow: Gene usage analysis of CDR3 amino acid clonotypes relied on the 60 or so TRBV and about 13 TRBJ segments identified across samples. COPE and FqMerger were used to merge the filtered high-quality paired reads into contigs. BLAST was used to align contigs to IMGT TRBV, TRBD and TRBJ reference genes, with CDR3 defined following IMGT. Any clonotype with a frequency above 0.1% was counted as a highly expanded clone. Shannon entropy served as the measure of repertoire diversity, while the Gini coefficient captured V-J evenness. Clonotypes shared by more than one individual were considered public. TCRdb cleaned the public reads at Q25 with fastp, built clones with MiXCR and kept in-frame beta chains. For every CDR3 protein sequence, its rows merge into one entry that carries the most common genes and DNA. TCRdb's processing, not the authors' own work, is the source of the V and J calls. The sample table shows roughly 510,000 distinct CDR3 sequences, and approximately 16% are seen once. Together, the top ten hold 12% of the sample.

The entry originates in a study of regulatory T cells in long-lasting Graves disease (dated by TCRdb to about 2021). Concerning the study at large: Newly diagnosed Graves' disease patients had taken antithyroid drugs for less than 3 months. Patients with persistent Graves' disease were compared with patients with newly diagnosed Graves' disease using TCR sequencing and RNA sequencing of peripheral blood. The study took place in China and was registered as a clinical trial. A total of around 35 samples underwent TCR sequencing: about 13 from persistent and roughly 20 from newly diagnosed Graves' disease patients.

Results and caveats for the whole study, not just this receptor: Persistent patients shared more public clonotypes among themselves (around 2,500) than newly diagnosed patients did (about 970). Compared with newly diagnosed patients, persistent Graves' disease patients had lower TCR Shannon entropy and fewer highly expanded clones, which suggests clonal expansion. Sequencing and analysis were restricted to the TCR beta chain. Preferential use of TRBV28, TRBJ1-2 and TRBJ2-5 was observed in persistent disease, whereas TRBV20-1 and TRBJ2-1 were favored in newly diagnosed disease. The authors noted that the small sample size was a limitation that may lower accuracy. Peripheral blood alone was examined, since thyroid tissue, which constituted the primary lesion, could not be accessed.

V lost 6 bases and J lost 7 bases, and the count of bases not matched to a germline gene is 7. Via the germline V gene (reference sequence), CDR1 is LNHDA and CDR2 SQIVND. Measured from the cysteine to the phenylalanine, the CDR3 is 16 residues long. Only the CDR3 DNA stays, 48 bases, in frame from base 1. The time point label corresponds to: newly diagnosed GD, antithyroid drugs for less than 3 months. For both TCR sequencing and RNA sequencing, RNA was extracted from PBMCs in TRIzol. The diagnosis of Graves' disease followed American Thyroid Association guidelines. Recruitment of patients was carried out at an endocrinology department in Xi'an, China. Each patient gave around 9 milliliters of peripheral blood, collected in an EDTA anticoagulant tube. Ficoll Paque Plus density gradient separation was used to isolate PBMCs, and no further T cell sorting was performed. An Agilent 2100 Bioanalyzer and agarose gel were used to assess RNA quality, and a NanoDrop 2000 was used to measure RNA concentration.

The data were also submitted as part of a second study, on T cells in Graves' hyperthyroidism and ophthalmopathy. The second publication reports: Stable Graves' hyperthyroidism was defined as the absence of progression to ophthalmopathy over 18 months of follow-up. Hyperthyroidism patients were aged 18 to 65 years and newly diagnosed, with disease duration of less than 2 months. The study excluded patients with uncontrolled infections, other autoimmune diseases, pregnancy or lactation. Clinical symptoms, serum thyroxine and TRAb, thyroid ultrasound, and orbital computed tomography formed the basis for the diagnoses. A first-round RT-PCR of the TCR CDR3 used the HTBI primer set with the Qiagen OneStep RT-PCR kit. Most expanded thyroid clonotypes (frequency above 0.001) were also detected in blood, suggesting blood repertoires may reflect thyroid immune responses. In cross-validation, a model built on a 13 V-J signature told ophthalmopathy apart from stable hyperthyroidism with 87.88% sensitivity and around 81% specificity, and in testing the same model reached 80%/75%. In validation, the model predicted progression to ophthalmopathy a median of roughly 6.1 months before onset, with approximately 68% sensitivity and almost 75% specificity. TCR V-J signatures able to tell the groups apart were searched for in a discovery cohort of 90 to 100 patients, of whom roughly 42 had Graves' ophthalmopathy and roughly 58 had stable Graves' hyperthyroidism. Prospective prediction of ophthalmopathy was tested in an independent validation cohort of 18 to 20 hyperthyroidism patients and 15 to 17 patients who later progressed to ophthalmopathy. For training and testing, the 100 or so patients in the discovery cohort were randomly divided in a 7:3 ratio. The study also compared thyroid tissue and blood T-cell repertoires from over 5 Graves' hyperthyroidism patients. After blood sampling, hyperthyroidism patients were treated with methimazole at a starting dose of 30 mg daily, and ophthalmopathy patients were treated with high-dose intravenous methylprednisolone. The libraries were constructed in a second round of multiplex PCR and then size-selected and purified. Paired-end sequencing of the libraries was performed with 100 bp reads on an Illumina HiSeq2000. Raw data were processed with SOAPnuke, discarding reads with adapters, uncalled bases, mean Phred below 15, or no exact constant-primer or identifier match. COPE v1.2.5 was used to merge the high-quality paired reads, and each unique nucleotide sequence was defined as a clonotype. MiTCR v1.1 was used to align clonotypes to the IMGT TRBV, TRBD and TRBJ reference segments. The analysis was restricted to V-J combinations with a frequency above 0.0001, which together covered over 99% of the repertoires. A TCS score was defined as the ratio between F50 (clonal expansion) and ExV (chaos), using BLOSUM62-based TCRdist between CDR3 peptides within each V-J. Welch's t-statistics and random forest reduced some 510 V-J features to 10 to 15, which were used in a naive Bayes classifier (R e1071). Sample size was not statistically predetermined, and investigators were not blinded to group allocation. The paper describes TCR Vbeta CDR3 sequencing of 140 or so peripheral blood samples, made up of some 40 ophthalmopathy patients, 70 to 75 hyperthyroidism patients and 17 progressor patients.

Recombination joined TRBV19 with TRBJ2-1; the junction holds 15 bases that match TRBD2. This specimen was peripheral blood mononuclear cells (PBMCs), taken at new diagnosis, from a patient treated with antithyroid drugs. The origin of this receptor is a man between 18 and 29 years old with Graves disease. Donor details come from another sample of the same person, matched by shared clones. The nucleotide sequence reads TGTGCCAGTAGCCGGACTAGCGGGAGGGCCCTAAATGAGCAGTTCTTC. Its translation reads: CASSRTSGRALNEQFF.